This is a list of T cell receptor beta chains from one sample in a study of read filtering for tumor transcriptome and immune sequencing. Each CDR3 protein gets one entry after TCRdb re-called the reads with MiXCR. The sample includes 46,000 or so distinct CDR3 sequences, roughly 19% of them seen just once. The sample was a population of CD138-negative cells sorted from bone marrow. The receptor source for this set is a donor at least 40 years old with multiple myeloma. Both conserved end residues are part of each CDR3. The D gene is left open where the match is weak. Rows may omit the clone size; those that give it use once, few, many or a size class.

TGTGCCAGCAGCTTAGTGGGTACGAGGGATACGCAGTATTTT,CASSLVGTRDTQYF,TRBJ2-3,NA,many,TRBV7-2
TGTGCCAGCAGCGACAGGGAAGATCAAGCTTTCTTT,CASSDREDQAFF,TRBJ1-1,TRBD1,few,TRBV7-9
TGCAGCGTTGGGGGGGCCGGGGAGCTGTTTTTT,CSVGGAGELFF,TRBJ2-2,NA,few,TRBV29-1
TGTGCCAGCAGTTACAGTGCCAGGTTGAGCTCCTACAATGAGCAGTTCTTC,CASSYSARLSSYNEQFF,TRBJ2-1,NA,many,TRBV6-5
TGTGCCAGCAGCTCGGGGCCATTTGACGAAAAACTGTTTTTT,CASSSGPFDEKLFF,TRBJ1-4,NA,many,TRBV7-8
TGTGCCAGCAGTTACCAGAGTAGCACTGAAGCTTTCTTT,CASSYQSSTEAFF,TRBJ1-1,NA,NA,TRBV6-2/TRBV6-3
TGTGCCAGTAGTTATGTACTGTCCAAGGTAGATACGCAGTATTTT,CASSYVLSKVDTQYF,TRBJ2-3,NA,NA,TRBV19
TGCGCCAGCAGCAGAATACAGGACAAACTAGCGGGAGGGATGCTAGATACGCAGTATTTT,CASSRIQDKLAGGMLDTQYF,TRBJ2-3,TRBD2,many,TRBV5-1
TGTGGAGTAAGTCGTGGCACTGAAGCTTTCTTT,CGVSRGTEAFF,TRBJ1-1,NA,many,TRBV28
TGCAGCGTGGACCCAGGGGGCAGCTACAATGAGCAGTTCTTC,CSVDPGGSYNEQFF,TRBJ2-1,TRBD1,many,TRBV29-1
TGCGCCAGCAGCCGACTGGGCTCGGAAACTGAAGCTTTCTTT,CASSRLGSETEAFF,TRBJ1-1,NA,NA,TRBV5-1
TGCGCCAGCAGCCAACAAGGGGGAGATACGCAGTATTTT,CASSQQGGDTQYF,TRBJ2-3,NA,many,TRBV4-3
TGTGCCAGCAGCTTAGGTAACGCTGGAAACACCATATATTTT,CASSLGNAGNTIYF,TRBJ1-3,NA,few,TRBV7-8
TGTGCCAGCAGCACTAGCGGGAGGGCGGGGTACAATGAGCAGTTCTTC,CASSTSGRAGYNEQFF,TRBJ2-1,TRBD2,many,TRBV11-2
TGTGCCAGCTCACCCACGATTCGCGTTGACAGGTTATTACAAGAGACCCAGTACTTC,CASSPTIRVDRLLQETQYF,TRBJ2-5,NA,NA,TRBV18
TGTGCCAGCATGGGGGTTTACGAGCAGTACTTC,CASMGVYEQYF,TRBJ2-7,NA,many,TRBV2
TGCAGTGCTTCCTCCGTCGAGCGGGATGGGGCAGATACGCAGTATTTT,CSASSVERDGADTQYF,TRBJ2-3,TRBD2,NA,TRBV20-1
TGCAGCGTTGAAGAAACGACAGGGGCCAAGAACACTGAAGCTTTCTTT,CSVEETTGAKNTEAFF,TRBJ1-1,TRBD1,many,TRBV29-1
TGCAGCCTTTCATATAGCGGGGCTAGCACAGATACGCAGTATTTT,CSLSYSGASTDTQYF,TRBJ2-3,TRBD2,many,TRBV29-1
TGTGCCAGCAGTTTATCTAGCCGAGAGCAGTTCTTC,CASSLSSREQFF,TRBJ2-1,NA,many,TRBV27
TGTGCCAGTAGTCAAGGGACTAGCGGAGACCTAGCGAACACCGGGGAGCTGTTTTTT,CASSQGTSGDLANTGELFF,TRBJ2-2,TRBD2,many,TRBV19
TGCAGCGTTTGGGGGCTCCGGGCGCTGAACACTGAAGCTTTCTTT,CSVWGLRALNTEAFF,TRBJ1-1,NA,many,TRBV29-1
TGCAGCGTTTTTTCCCGGGGTTCTTTGAACACTGAAGCTTTCTTT,CSVFSRGSLNTEAFF,TRBJ1-1,NA,many,TRBV29-1
TGTGCCAGTAGTAACCCATGGACAGGTTCACAAGAGACCCAGTACTTC,CASSNPWTGSQETQYF,TRBJ2-5,TRBD1,few,TRBV19
TGCGCCAGCCGGGACCCAGAGCTAGCCAAAAACATTCAGTACTTC,CASRDPELAKNIQYF,TRBJ2-4,NA,many,TRBV5-1
TGTGCCTCGAGGCTATCGGGAGTCAATGAGCAGTTCTTC,CASRLSGVNEQFF,TRBJ2-1,NA,many,TRBV2
TGTGCCTGGAAAAAGGGGAGGACAGTTCCAACTAATGAAAAACTGTTTTTT,CAWKKGRTVPTNEKLFF,TRBJ1-4,NA,NA,TRBV30
TGTGCCAGCAGCATCCGTCGCGGGTATGAGCAGTTCTTC,CASSIRRGYEQFF,TRBJ2-1,NA,NA,TRBV7-2
TGTGCCAGTGCTGTTGACCCGGGACGGAAGAACTACGAGCAGTACTTC,CASAVDPGRKNYEQYF,TRBJ2-7,NA,many,TRBV6-2/TRBV6-3
TGCGCCAGCAGCCAAGATTTTGGGGATACGCAGTATTTT,CASSQDFGDTQYF,TRBJ2-3,NA,many,TRBV4-3
TGTGCCAGCAGTTACTCGGTACTCGCCGGGAACTATGGCTACACCTTC,CASSYSVLAGNYGYTF,TRBJ1-2,NA,many,TRBV6-5
TGCAGTGCTAGACTGCCACTTTCTGAGCAGTTCTTC,CSARLPLSEQFF,TRBJ2-1,NA,many,TRBV20-1
TGCAGCGTTGTGGGACAGCTCGATCAGCCCCAGCATTTT,CSVVGQLDQPQHF,TRBJ1-5,TRBD1,many,TRBV29-1
TGTGCCAGCAGCTTAGGTTTCTTCGCGCCCGTAGCTTTCTTT,CASSLGFFAPVAFF,TRBJ1-1,NA,many,TRBV7-2
TGTGCCAGCAGCCTGCGGGACTACCAAGAGACCCAGTACTTC,CASSLRDYQETQYF,TRBJ2-5,NA,many,TRBV7-2
TGTGCCACCAGTGATTTGAAGGGTTCTGAGCAGTTCTTC,CATSDLKGSEQFF,TRBJ2-1,NA,many,TRBV24-1
TGCGCCAGCAGCAGCAGACAGGGGTTGAAGAATGAGCAGTTCTTC,CASSSRQGLKNEQFF,TRBJ2-1,TRBD1,few,TRBV5-1
TGTGCCAGCAGCTTACAGGGACCCTACAATGAGCAGTTCTTC,CASSLQGPYNEQFF,TRBJ2-1,NA,few,TRBV5-4
TGTGCCAGCTCACCACCTCTGGGACACCAATCCCAGTACTTC,CASSPPLGHQSQYF,TRBJ2-5,NA,many,TRBV18
TGCAGTGCTAGTAGGACAGTAAACAATCAGCCCCAGCATTTT,CSASRTVNNQPQHF,TRBJ1-5,NA,NA,TRBV20-1
TGCGCCAGCAGTCGGCTAGCGGGAGCTAATGAGCAGTTCTTC,CASSRLAGANEQFF,TRBJ2-1,TRBD2,many,TRBV5-1
TGCAGTGCCCAGCTGGCGATGGTGTATCACACTGAAGCTTTCTTT,CSAQLAMVYHTEAFF,TRBJ1-1,NA,NA,TRBV20-1
TGTGCCAGCAGCTTAGCGCCTACTAGGGGCAATGAGCAGTTCTTC,CASSLAPTRGNEQFF,TRBJ2-1,NA,many,TRBV7-9
TGCAGTCCGCTAGACTGGGGCCAGCCCACTGAAGCTTCCTTT,CSPLDWGQPTEASF,TRBJ1-1,NA,NA,TRBV20-1
TGCGCCAGCAGCTTGATTAGCGGGAACACCGGGGAGCTGTTTTTT,CASSLISGNTGELFF,TRBJ2-2,NA,many,TRBV5-1
TGTGCCAGCAGTGCAACAGGGAAGAGTACTGAGCAGTTCTTC,CASSATGKSTEQFF,TRBJ2-1,NA,NA,TRBV6-4
TGTGCCTGGGAGACGCCCACTGGGGCCAACGTCCTGACTTTC,CAWETPTGANVLTF,TRBJ2-6,NA,few,TRBV30